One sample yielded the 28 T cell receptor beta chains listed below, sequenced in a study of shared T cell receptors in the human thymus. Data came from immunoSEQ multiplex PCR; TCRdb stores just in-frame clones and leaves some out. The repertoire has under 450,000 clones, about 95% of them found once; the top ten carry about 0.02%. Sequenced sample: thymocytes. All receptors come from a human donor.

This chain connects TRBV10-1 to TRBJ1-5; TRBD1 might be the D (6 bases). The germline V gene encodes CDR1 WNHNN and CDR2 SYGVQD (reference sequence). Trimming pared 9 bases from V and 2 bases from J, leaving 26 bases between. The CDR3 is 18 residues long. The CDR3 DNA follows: TGCGCCAGTTTCAAAGGGGGGGAAGTGAGATCGGGCAATCAGCCCCAGCATTTT. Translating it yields CASFKGGEVRSGNQPQHF.

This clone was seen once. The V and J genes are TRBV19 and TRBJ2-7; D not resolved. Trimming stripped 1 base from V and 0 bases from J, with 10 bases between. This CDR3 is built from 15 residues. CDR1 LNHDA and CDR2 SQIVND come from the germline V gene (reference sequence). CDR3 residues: CASSIVDSSSYEQYF. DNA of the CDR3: TGTGCCAGTAGTATAGTGGATAGCAGCTCCTACGAGCAGTACTTC.

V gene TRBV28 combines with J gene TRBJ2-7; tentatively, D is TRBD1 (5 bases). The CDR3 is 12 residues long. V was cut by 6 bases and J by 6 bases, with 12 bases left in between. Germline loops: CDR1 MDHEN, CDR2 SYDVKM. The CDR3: CASRPRAGEQYF. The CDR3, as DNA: TGTGCCAGCAGGCCCAGGGCAGGCGAGCAGTACTTC.

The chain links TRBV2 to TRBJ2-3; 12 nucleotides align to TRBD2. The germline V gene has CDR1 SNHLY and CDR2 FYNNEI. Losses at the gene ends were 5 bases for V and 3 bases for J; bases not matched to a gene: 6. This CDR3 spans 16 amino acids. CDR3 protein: CASSPLAGGPTDTQYF. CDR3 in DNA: TGTGCCAGCAGTCCGCTAGCGGGAGGGCCGACAGATACGCAGTATTTT.

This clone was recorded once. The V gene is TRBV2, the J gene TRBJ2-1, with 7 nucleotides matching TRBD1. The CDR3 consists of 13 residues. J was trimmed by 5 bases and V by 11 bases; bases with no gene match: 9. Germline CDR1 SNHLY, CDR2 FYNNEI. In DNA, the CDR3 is TGTGCCGCGGACAGGCTGGATGACAATGAGCAGTTCTTC. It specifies CAADRLDDNEQFF.

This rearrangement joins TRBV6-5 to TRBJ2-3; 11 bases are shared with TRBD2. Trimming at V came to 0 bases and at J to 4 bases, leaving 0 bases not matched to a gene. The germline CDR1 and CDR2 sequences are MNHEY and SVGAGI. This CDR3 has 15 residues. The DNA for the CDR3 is TGTGCCAGCAGTTACTCACTAGCGGGAGCAGATACGCAGTATTTT. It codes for CASSYSLAGADTQYF.

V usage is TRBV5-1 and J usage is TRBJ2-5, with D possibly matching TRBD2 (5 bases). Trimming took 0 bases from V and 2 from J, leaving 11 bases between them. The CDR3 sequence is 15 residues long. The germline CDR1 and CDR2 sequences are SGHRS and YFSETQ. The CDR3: CASSLVTMLQETQYF. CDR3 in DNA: TGCGCCAGCAGCTTGGTGACTATGCTTCAAGAGACCCAGTACTTC.

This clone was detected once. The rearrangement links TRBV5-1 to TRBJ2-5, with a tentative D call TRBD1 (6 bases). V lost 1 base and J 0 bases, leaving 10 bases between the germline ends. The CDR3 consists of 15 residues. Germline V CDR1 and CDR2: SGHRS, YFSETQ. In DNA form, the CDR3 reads TGCGCCAGCAGCTTGTTCCGGACAGACCAAGAGACCCAGTACTTC. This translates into CASSLFRTDQETQYF.

CDR3 protein: CATRTPPSYEQYF. CDR3 in DNA: TGTGCCACCCGAACCCCCCCCTCCTACGAGCAGTACTTC. The V gene is TRBV6-5, the J gene TRBJ2-7, with D hard to call. V was clipped by 10 bases and J by 0 bases, with 13 bases between them. Germline CDR1 MNHEY, CDR2 SVGAGI. The CDR3 spans 13 residues.

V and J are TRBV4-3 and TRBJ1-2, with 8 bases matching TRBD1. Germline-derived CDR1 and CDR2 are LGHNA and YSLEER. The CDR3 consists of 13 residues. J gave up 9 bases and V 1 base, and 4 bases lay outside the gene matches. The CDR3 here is CASSQGQGTSYTF. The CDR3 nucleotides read TGCGCCAGCAGCCAAGGACAGGGGACGAGCTACACCTTC.

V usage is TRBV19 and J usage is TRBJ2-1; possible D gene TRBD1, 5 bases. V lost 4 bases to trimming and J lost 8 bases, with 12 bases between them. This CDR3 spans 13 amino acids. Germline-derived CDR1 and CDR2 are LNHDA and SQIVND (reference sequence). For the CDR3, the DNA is TGTGCCAGTAGTACAGGGCCGTGCCATGAGCAGTTCTTC. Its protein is CASSTGPCHEQFF.

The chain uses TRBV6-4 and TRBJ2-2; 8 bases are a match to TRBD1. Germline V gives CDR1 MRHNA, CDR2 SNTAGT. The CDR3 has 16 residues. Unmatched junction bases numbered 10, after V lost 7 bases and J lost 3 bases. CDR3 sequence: CASTQGAPWDTGELFF. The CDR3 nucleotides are TGTGCCAGCACCCAGGGGGCCCCTTGGGACACCGGGGAGCTGTTTTTT.

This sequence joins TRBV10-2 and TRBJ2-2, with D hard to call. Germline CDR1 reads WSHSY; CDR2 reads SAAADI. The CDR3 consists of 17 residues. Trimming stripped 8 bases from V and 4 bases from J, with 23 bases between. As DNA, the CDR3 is TGCGCCAGCGAGAAAGTAGGTCGGCAGAGGTCCACCGGGGAGCTGTTTTTT. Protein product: CASEKVGRQRSTGELFF.

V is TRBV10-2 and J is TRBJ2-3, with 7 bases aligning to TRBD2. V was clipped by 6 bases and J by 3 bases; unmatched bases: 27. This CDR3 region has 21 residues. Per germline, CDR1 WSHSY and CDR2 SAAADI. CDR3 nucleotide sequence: TGCGCCAGCAGCCCAAGCGTGAAGCGGGATCCTCCCTGGGGGTTTACAGATACGCAGTATTTT. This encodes CASSPSVKRDPPWGFTDTQYF.

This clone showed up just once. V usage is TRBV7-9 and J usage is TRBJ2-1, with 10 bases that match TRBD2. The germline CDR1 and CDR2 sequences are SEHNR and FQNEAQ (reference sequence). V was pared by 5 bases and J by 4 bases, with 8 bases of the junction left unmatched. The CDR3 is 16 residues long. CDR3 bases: TGTGCCAGCAGCCACTTCCCGGGACTAGCGTACAATGAGCAGTTCTTC. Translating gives CASSHFPGLAYNEQFF.

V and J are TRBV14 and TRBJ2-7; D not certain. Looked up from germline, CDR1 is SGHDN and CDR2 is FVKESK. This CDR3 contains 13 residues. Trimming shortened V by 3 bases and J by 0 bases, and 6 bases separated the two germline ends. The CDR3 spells CASSQVASYEQYF. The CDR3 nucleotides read TGTGCCAGCAGCCAGGTTGCCTCCTACGAGCAGTACTTC.

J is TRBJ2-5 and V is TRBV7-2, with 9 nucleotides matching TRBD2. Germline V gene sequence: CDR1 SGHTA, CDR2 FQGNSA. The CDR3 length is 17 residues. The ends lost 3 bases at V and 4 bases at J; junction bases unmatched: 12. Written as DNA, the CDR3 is TGTGCCAGCAGCTTTAGGCGCGGCGGGAGGGATGTAGAGACCCAGTACTTC. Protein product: CASSFRRGGRDVETQYF. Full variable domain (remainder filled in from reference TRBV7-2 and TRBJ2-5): GAGVSQSPSNKVTEKGKDVELRCDPISGHTALYWYRQSLGQGLEFLIYFQGNSAPDKSGLPSDRFSAERTGGSVSTLTIQRTQQEDSAVYLCASSFRRGGRDVETQYFGPGTRLLVL.

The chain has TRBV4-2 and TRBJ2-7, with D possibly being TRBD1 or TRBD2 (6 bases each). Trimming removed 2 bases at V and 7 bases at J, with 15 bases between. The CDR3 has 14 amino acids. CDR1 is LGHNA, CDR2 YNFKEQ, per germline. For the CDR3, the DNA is TGTGCCAGCAGCCAACCGAGGGGGGTGGGTGAGCAGTACTTC. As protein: CASSQPRGVGEQYF.

The CDR3 loop reads CASSLGRGRQPQHF. The CDR3 DNA reads as TGTGCCAGCAGTTTAGGCAGGGGGCGGCAGCCCCAGCATTTT. This chain connects TRBV27 to TRBJ1-5, with TRBD1 matching 8 bases. V lost 2 bases and J lost 7; bases outside the gene matches: 4. CDR3 length: 14 amino acids. Germline CDR1 reads MNHEY; CDR2 reads SMNVEV (reference sequence).

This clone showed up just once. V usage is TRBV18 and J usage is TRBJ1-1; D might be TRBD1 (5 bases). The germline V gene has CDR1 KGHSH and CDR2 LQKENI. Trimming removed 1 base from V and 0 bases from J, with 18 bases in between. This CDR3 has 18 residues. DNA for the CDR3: TGTGCCAGCTCACCACGCGACGCCCCGCGGGGGGTGAACACTGAAGCTTTCTTT. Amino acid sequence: CASSPRDAPRGVNTEAFF. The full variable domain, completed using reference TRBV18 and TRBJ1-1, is NAGVMQNPRHLVRRRGQEARLRCSPMKGHSHVYWYRQLPEEGLKFMVYLQKENIIDESGMPKERFSAEFPKEGPSILRIQQVVRGDSAAYFCASSPRDAPRGVNTEAFFGQGTRLTVV.

The CDR3 nucleotides read TGTGCAAGTCGCTTCTCTTACGAGCAGTACTTC. This translates into CASRFSYEQYF. V gene TRBV12-2 combines with J gene TRBJ2-7; the table gives TRBD2 as D, unverified against the DNA. TRBV12-2 is assigned pseudogene status. CDR3 length: 11 amino acids.

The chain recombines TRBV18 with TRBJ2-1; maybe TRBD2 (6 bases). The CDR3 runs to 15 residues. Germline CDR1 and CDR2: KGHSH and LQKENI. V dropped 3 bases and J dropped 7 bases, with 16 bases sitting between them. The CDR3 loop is CASSPSGGPGNEQFF. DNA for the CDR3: TGTGCCAGCTCACCCTCAGGAGGGCCGGGGAATGAGCAGTTCTTC.

The DNA of the CDR3 is TGTGCCAGCAGCGTGACAGGGGACATTTGTTCGAACACTGAAGCTTTCTTT. Its translation: CASSVTGDICSNTEAFF. The V call is TRBV27, the J call TRBJ1-1; 8 nucleotides align to TRBD1. The CDR3 is made up of 17 amino acids. V lost 6 bases to trimming and J lost 1 base; unmatched junction nucleotides: 13. CDR1 is MNHEY and CDR2 is SMNVEV in the germline V gene (reference sequence).

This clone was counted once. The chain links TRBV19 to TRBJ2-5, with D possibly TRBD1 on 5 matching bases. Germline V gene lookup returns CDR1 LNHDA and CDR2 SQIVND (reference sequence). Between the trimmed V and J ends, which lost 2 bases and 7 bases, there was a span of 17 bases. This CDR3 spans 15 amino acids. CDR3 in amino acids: CASSITATSQGTQYF. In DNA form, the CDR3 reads TGTGCCAGTAGTATAACGGCGACGTCGCAGGGGACCCAGTACTTC.

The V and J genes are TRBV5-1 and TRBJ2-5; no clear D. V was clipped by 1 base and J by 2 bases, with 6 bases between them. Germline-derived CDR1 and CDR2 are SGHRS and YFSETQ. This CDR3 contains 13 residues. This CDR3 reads CASSLWLQETQYF. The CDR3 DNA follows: TGCGCCAGCAGCTTGTGGTTGCAAGAGACCCAGTACTTC.

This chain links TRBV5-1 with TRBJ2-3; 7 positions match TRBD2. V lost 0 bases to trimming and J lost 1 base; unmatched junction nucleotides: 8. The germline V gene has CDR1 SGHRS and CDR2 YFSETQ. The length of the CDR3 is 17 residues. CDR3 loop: CASSLDGGEEGTDTQYF. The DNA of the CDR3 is TGCGCCAGCAGCTTGGATGGGGGGGAAGAGGGCACAGATACGCAGTATTTT.

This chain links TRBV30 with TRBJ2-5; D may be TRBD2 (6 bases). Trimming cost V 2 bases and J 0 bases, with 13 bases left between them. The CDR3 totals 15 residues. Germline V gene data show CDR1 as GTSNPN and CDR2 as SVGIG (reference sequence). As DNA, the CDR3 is TGTGCCTGGAGTTCAGCGGGCCCACACCAAGAGACCCAGTACTTC. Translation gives CAWSSAGPHQETQYF.

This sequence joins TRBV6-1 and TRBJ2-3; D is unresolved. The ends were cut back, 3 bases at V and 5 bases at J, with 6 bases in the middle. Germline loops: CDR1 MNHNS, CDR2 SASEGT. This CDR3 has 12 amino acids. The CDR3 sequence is CASSDPGDTQYF. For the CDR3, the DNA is TGTGCCAGCAGTGACCCTGGAGATACGCAGTATTTT.